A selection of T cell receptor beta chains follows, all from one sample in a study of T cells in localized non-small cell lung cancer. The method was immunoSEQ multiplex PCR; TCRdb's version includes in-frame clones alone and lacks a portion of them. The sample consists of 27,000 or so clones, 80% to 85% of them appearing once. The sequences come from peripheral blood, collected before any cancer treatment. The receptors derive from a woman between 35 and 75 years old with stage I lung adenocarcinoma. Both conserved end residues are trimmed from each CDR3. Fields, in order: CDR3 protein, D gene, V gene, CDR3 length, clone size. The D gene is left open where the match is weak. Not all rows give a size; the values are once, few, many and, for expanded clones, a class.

CDR3aa: ASSPSPTEGSNQPQH; d_gene: .; v_gene: TRBV5-5; len: 15; abundance: few
CDR3aa: ASSPPRVNYGYT; d_gene: .; v_gene: TRBV6-6; len: 12; abundance: .
CDR3aa: ASSSTGDQPQH; d_gene: TRBD1; v_gene: TRBV5-1; len: 11; abundance: .
CDR3aa: ASKVNRGLYGYT; d_gene: TRBD1; v_gene: TRBV2; len: 12; abundance: .
CDR3aa: AWSVTGAEKLF; d_gene: .; v_gene: TRBV30; len: 11; abundance: .
CDR3aa: ASSPRGQEKLF; d_gene: TRBD1; v_gene: TRBV19; len: 11; abundance: .
CDR3aa: ASSPAKWATGGNNEQF; d_gene: .; v_gene: TRBV18; len: 16; abundance: .
CDR3aa: ASSSNGGHTIQETQY; d_gene: .; v_gene: TRBV13; len: 15; abundance: once
CDR3aa: ASSRRGSYEQY; d_gene: .; v_gene: TRBV6-5; len: 11; abundance: .
CDR3aa: ASSQRAGGAYEQY; d_gene: TRBD2; v_gene: TRBV4-3; len: 13; abundance: .
CDR3aa: AWSYQGTNYGYT; d_gene: .; v_gene: TRBV30; len: 12; abundance: .
CDR3aa: ASSFRVLTEAF; d_gene: .; v_gene: TRBV7-2; len: 11; abundance: .
CDR3aa: ASSVGQAVY; d_gene: .; v_gene: TRBV5-6; len: 9; abundance: few
CDR3aa: ASSIVSGQGRETQY; d_gene: TRBD1; v_gene: TRBV19; len: 14; abundance: .
CDR3aa: ASSIGQGNEKLF; d_gene: .; v_gene: TRBV19; len: 12; abundance: .
CDR3aa: ASSLVGFTNEKLF; d_gene: .; v_gene: TRBV11-2; len: 13; abundance: .
CDR3aa: ASSLSINTGELF; d_gene: .; v_gene: TRBV5-1; len: 12; abundance: .
CDR3aa: ASSHDDSLNTEAF; d_gene: .; v_gene: TRBV5-4; len: 13; abundance: .
CDR3aa: ASSLEGGVGYT; d_gene: .; v_gene: TRBV7-9; len: 11; abundance: .
CDR3aa: ASAAGLQETQY; d_gene: .; v_gene: TRBV6-6; len: 11; abundance: once
CDR3aa: ASSLAGITYEQY; d_gene: .; v_gene: TRBV7-2; len: 12; abundance: once
CDR3aa: ASIMAGGNSPLH; d_gene: .; v_gene: TRBV25-1; len: 12; abundance: .
CDR3aa: ASSLEQNNSPLH; d_gene: .; v_gene: TRBV5-1; len: 12; abundance: .
CDR3aa: ASSKGGQVWWQTQY; d_gene: .; v_gene: TRBV21-1; len: 14; abundance: .